The 17 T cell receptor beta chains in this list originate from one sample, sequenced in a study of lymphopenia after photon versus proton radiotherapy. The data were produced by immunoSEQ multiplex PCR, yet TCRdb's version contains in-frame clones alone and is incomplete. The sample lists 25,000 to 30,000 clones, approximately 85% occurring once. The source was peripheral blood, collected from a patient treated with photon-based radiotherapy. These receptors were collected from a man between 45 and 60 years old with gastric cancer.

This clone was counted a single time. The CDR3 DNA follows: TGTGCCAGCAGCTTGCAAATGGGACTGCCAAACAATGAGCAGTTCTTC. It specifies CASSLQMGLPNNEQFF. V usage is TRBV5-5 and J usage is TRBJ2-1, with TRBD2 as a possible D gene (6 bases). Trimming took 1 base from V and 5 from J, leaving 16 bases between them. Germline CDR1 reads SGHKS; CDR2 reads YYEKEE (reference sequence). The CDR3 consists of 16 residues.

V usage is TRBV18 and J usage is TRBJ2-2, with D uncertain. The CDR3 sequence is 12 residues long. The V gene lost 5 bases and the J gene lost 4 bases, with 5 bases spanning the gap. Looked up from germline, CDR1 is KGHSH and CDR2 is LQKENI. The CDR3 region is CASSKSTGELFF. In DNA form, the CDR3 reads TGTGCCAGCTCAAAAAGCACCGGGGAGCTGTTTTTT.

This sequence joins TRBV19 and TRBJ2-5, with no clear D. The V end lost 7 bases, the J end lost 1 base, and 19 bases lay between the germline ends. The CDR3 totals 16 residues. Germline CDR1 LNHDA, CDR2 SQIVND (reference sequence). The CDR3 protein is CASTPRAGSIQETQYF. Here the CDR3 DNA reads TGTGCCAGTACCCCCCGGGCAGGAAGTATCCAAGAGACCCAGTACTTC.

The V gene is TRBV2, the J gene TRBJ2-7; 7 bases line up with TRBD1. The CDR3 covers 14 residues. CDR1 SNHLY and CDR2 FYNNEI come from the germline V gene. The junction had 8 bases not matched to a gene; V was cut back by 6 bases and J by 3 bases. The CDR3 sequence: CASRERDRDYEQYF. The CDR3 DNA reads as TGTGCCAGCAGGGAGAGAGACAGGGACTACGAGCAGTACTTC.

The rearrangement uses TRBV19 and TRBJ1-2; D gene ambiguous. This CDR3 spans 12 amino acids. Germline CDR1 is LNHDA and CDR2 is SQIVND (reference sequence). Deletions cut 3 bases from V and 6 bases from J, with 8 bases between. CDR3 loop: CASSMWQDGYTF. CDR3 nucleotide sequence: TGTGCCAGTAGTATGTGGCAGGATGGCTACACCTTC. The whole variable domain, filled in from reference TRBV19 and TRBJ1-2, reads DGGITQSPKYLFRKEGQNVTLSCEQNLNHDAMYWYRQDPGQGLRLIYYSQIVNDFQKGDIAEGYSVSREKKESFPLTVTSAQKNPTAFYLCASSMWQDGYTFGSGTRLTVV.

The chain uses TRBV30 and TRBJ1-2, with D maybe TRBD1 (6 bases). Trimming shortened V by 5 bases and J by 0 bases, and 10 bases separated the two germline ends. The CDR3 is 13 residues long. Germline V lookup: CDR1 GTSNPN, CDR2 SVGIG (reference sequence). The CDR3 sequence: CAWATGPNYGYTF. The CDR3 DNA reads TGTGCCTGGGCGACAGGACCTAACTATGGCTACACCTTC. The whole variable domain, remainder taken from reference TRBV30 and TRBJ1-2, is SQTIHQWPATLVQPVGSPLSLECTVEGTSNPNLYWYRQAAGRGLQLLFYSVGIGQISSEVPQNLSASRPQDRQFILSSKKLLLSDSGFYLCAWATGPNYGYTFGSGTRLTVV.

The chain employs TRBV30 and TRBJ1-3; no firm D call. This CDR3 spans 12 amino acids. V was shortened by 2 bases and J by 8 bases, with 10 bases between the two germline ends. CDR1 and CDR2 from the germline V gene are GTSNPN and SVGIG (reference sequence). The CDR3, as DNA: TGTGCCTGGAGTCTAAGTATAGACACCATATATTTT. Amino acids: CAWSLSIDTIYF.

This sequence joins TRBV19 and TRBJ2-6, with D maybe TRBD2 (6 bases). CDR1 and CDR2 from the germline V gene are LNHDA and SQIVND (reference sequence). The ends were cut back, 7 bases at V and 3 bases at J, with 16 bases in the middle. This CDR3 region has 16 residues. The CDR3 bases are TGTGCCAGTACTAAGCTAGCGTATAGTGGGGCCAACGTCCTGACTTTC. Its protein product is CASTKLAYSGANVLTF.

CDR3 DNA: TGTGCCAGCAGTGACAGGGGGGCTGGGGCCAACGTCCTGACTTTC. This encodes CASSDRGAGANVLTF. V usage is TRBV6-1 and J usage is TRBJ2-6, with D tentatively TRBD1 (7 bases). CDR3 length: 15 residues. The V gene lost 3 bases and the J gene lost 2 bases, with 8 bases spanning the gap. CDR1 and CDR2 (germline): MNHNS, SASEGT.

The chain is built from TRBV7-2 and TRBJ2-5; D is uncertain. The J call is doubtful: the DNA matches TRBJ2-7 better. The CDR3 has 13 residues. CDR1 is SGHTA and CDR2 is FQGNSA in the germline V gene. The CDR3 DNA reads as TGTGCCAGCACCCCGGACGGTTCCTACGAGCAGTACTTC. Amino acids: CASTPDGSYEQYF.

The chain couples TRBV5-1 to TRBJ2-7; a weak D match, TRBD2 (5 bases). Germline CDR1 and CDR2: SGHRS and YFSETQ. Trimming pared 4 bases from V and 3 bases from J, leaving 17 bases between. The CDR3 spans 15 residues. The CDR3 DNA is TGCGCCAGCAGCCGGGGTGGGGTTCAATACTACGAGCAGTACTTC. This translates into CASSRGGVQYYEQYF. The full variable domain, rest sourced from reference TRBV5-1 and TRBJ2-7, is KAGVTQTPRYLIKTRGQQVTLSCSPISGHRSVSWYQQTPGQGLQFLFEYFSETQRNKGNFPGRFSGRQFSNSRSEMNVSTLELGDSALYLCASSRGGVQYYEQYFGPGTRLTVT.

CDR3 nucleotide sequence: TGTGCCAGCAGCTTAGCGGGACAGTCCAACGAGCAGTACTTC. Translation: CASSLAGQSNEQYF. V gene TRBV11-1 combines with J gene TRBJ2-7; 7 nucleotides agree with TRBD1. The CDR3 loop spans 14 amino acids. Germline assignment: CDR1 SGHAT and CDR2 FQDESV (reference sequence). V trimming: 0 bases; J trimming: 5 bases; junction bases outside the gene matches: 4.

V usage is TRBV18 and J usage is TRBJ2-1, with TRBD2 matching over 10 bases. This CDR3 contains 17 residues. Germline CDR1 and CDR2: KGHSH and LQKENI. Trimming cost V 2 bases and J 2 bases; bases outside gene matches: 6. The CDR3 DNA sequence: TGTGCCAGCTCACCAAGGCTAGCGGGGGCCACCTACAATGAGCAGTTCTTC. Its translation is CASSPRLAGATYNEQFF.

Turning to this clone: The sample has other DNA sequences that encode this CDR3 too. The chain carries TRBV27 and TRBJ2-5, with a weak D call TRBD1 (6 bases). The CDR3 sequence is 13 residues long. V dropped 3 bases and J dropped 5 bases, with 10 bases sitting between them. Germline V CDR1 and CDR2: MNHEY, SMNVEV (reference sequence). The CDR3 nucleotides read TGTGCCAGCAGTTTCAGGGGACGCGAGACCCAGTACTTC. Translation: CASSFRGRETQYF.

V is TRBV30 and J is TRBJ1-1, with D uncertain. The CDR3 loop spans 14 amino acids. CDR1 is GTSNPN and CDR2 is SVGIG in the germline V gene (reference sequence). Trimming shortened V by 0 bases and J by 5 bases, and 13 bases separated the two germline ends. In DNA, the CDR3 is TGTGCCTGGAGTGTAGGAAGCCTCGGGACTGAAGCTTTCTTT. Protein sequence: CAWSVGSLGTEAFF.

The CDR3 coding sequence is TGTGCCAGCAGCACCCAGACAGGGGGCAAGGGGAATGAGCAGTTCTTC. Amino acid sequence: CASSTQTGGKGNEQFF. The V gene is TRBV11-2, the J gene TRBJ2-1; 10 positions agree with TRBD1. This CDR3 contains 16 residues. V was clipped by 5 bases and J by 7 bases; unmatched bases: 11. Germline V gives CDR1 SGHAT, CDR2 FQNNGV. Full variable domain (outside the CDR3, taken from reference TRBV11-2 and TRBJ2-1): EAGVAQSPRYKIIEKRQSVAFWCNPISGHATLYWYQQILGQGPKLLIQFQNNGVVDDSQLPKDRFSAERLKGVDSTLKIQPAKLEDSAVYLCASSTQTGGKGNEQFFGPGTRLTVL.

This clone was detected a few times. Here the CDR3 DNA reads TGTGCCAGCAGTATCAGGGGGGGCCAGCCCCAGCATTTT. As protein: CASSIRGGQPQHF. The V call is TRBV6-5, the J call TRBJ1-5, with 7 bases fitting TRBD1. The CDR3 extends over 13 amino acids. Germline V gene sequence: CDR1 MNHEY, CDR2 SVGAGI. With 5 bases clipped from V and 7 bases from J, the junction kept 5 bases outside the gene matches.